This TCR beta chain was obtained from a study of long-term antiretroviral therapy in people with HIV. The CDR3 loop spans 15 amino acids. V gave up 8 bases and J gave up 5 bases; unmatched junction bases: 14. Germline assignment: CDR1 MNHNS and CDR2 SASEGT. Samples were assayed with immunoSEQ v3.0 at survey level. Repertoires were generated with immunoSEQ multiplex PCR, while TCRdb's copy carries only in-frame clones and drops some. The sample lists fewer than 20,000 clones, 80% to 90% seen once, with 7% to 10% in the top ten. This receptor was taken from a man between 18 and 29 years old with HIV. This chain links TRBV6-1 with TRBJ2-7; 8 bases agree with TRBD1. Here the sequenced sample was unsorted PBMCs, taken 0.1 years after starting antiretroviral therapy. The CDR3 spells CASAAVGRGLNEQYF. Written as DNA, the CDR3 is TGTGCCAGCGCAGCTGTCGGCAGGGGGCTGAACGAGCAGTACTTC.